The rows below give T cell receptor beta chains drawn from one sample of a study of T cell responses to AZD1222 COVID-19 vaccine. The method was immunoSEQ multiplex PCR; TCRdb's version includes in-frame clones alone and lacks a portion of them. The sample holds 150,000 or so clones, about nine tenths seen once. This sample comprised peripheral blood, obtained on day 0 of AZD1222 vaccination. The receptors derive from an adult in good health. Both conserved end residues are part of each CDR3. A D gene is named only where the DNA matches it firmly. Size is omitted from some rows. Given values are once, few, many or a class for expanded clones.

CASSIPQYGEQFF TGTGCCAGTAGTATTCCCCAATACGGTGAGCAGTTCTTC TRBJ2-1 - - TRBV19
CASSLAAKGAGTDTQYF TGCGCCAGCAGCTTGGCCGCAAAGGGGGCCGGCACAGATACGCAGTATTTT TRBJ2-3 - TRBD1 TRBV5-1
CASSTAGTLSYEQYF TGTGCCAGCAGCACTGCCGGGACCCTCTCCTACGAGCAGTACTTC TRBJ2-7 - - TRBV5-5
CASKAAGVTEAFF TGTGCCAGCAAGGCCGCAGGGGTAACTGAAGCTTTCTTT TRBJ1-1 - - TRBV2
CASSLGNGQPQHF TGTGCCAGCAGCTTGGGCAATGGGCAGCCCCAGCATTTT TRBJ1-5 - - TRBV7-9
CASSLGQGIRTNEKLFF TGCGCCAGCAGCTTGGGTCAGGGGATACGGACTAATGAAAAACTGTTTTTT TRBJ1-4 - - TRBV5-1
CSVEDQRTPPLHF TGCAGCGTTGAAGATCAACGGACGCCACCCCTCCACTTT TRBJ1-6 - - TRBV29-1
CASGSGLYTDTQYF TGTGCTAGTGGTTCCGGACTCTACACAGATACGCAGTATTTT TRBJ2-3 - - TRBV12-5
CASSSQGVGDTQYF TGTGCCAGCAGTTCGCAGGGGGTAGGAGATACGCAGTATTTT TRBJ2-3 - TRBD1 TRBV7-3
CAISEFTANSYNSPLHF TGTGCCATCAGTGAGTTTACAGCAAATTCCTATAATTCACCCCTCCACTTT TRBJ1-6 - - TRBV10-3
CAWGGTSASSYNEQFF TGTGCCTGGGGGGGGACTAGCGCTAGCTCCTACAATGAGCAGTTCTTC TRBJ2-1 - TRBD2 TRBV30
CAWGNRNTEAFF TGTGCCTGGGGAAACCGGAACACTGAAGCTTTCTTT TRBJ1-1 - - TRBV30
CASTGPETQYF TGTGCCAGCACTGGGCCCGAGACCCAGTACTTC TRBJ2-5 - - TRBV6-5
CASSYLKGSFGEQYF TGTGCCAGCAGTTACCTCAAGGGCTCGTTTGGCGAGCAGTACTTC TRBJ2-7 - - TRBV6-6
CAWGRDALGNTIYF TGTGCCTGGGGACGGGATGCTCTCGGAAACACCATATATTTT TRBJ1-3 - - TRBV30
CASSRGSTGKGYGYTF TGTGCCAGCAGTCGTGGATCGACAGGGAAGGGCTATGGCTACACCTTC TRBJ1-2 - TRBD1 TRBV6-2/TRBV6-3
CASSLHRVHSYEQYF TGTGCCAGCAGCTTGCACAGGGTACACTCCTACGAGCAGTACTTC TRBJ2-7 - - TRBV5-8
CASSEGLGGNTEAFF TGTGCCAGCAGCGAGGGTCTGGGGGGCAACACTGAAGCTTTCTTT TRBJ1-1 - - TRBV11-1
CASSRGTASNQPQHF TGTGCCAGTAGTCGCGGGACCGCTAGCAATCAGCCCCAGCATTTT TRBJ1-5 once - TRBV19
CASSFRATFHGYTF TGTGCCAGCAGTTTCCGGGCCACGTTTCATGGCTACACCTTC TRBJ1-2 - - TRBV28
CASSYSPDRGETQYF TGTGCCAGCAGTTACTCCCCGGACAGGGGAGAGACCCAGTACTTC TRBJ2-5 few TRBD1 TRBV6-2/TRBV6-3
CASSDGTKRTDTQYF TGTGCCAGCAGCGACGGGACCAAACGAACAGATACGCAGTATTTT TRBJ2-3 once - TRBV9
CASSQGHGEQYF TGTGCCAGCAGTCAGGGGCATGGCGAGCAGTACTTC TRBJ2-7 - - TRBV25-1
CASSARVEGNLAGELFF TGTGCCAGCAGTGCCCGGGTAGAAGGGAATCTCGCCGGGGAGCTGTTTTTT TRBJ2-2 - - TRBV6-1
CASSTVLNPYNEQFF TGTGCCAGTAGTACCGTCTTAAATCCCTACAATGAGCAGTTCTTC TRBJ2-1 - - TRBV19
CAWRRSGSPNQPQHF TGTGCCTGGAGACGATCAGGGTCACCCAATCAGCCCCAGCATTTT TRBJ1-5 - - TRBV30
CASSPSGGANTGELFF TGTGCCAGCAGCCCTAGCGGGGGGGCTAACACCGGGGAGCTGTTTTTT TRBJ2-2 - TRBD2 TRBV4-2
CASSSDRDNEQFF TGTGCCAGCAGCTCGGACAGGGACAATGAGCAGTTCTTC TRBJ2-1 - TRBD1 TRBV7-9
CASSLGGTTEAFF TGTGCCAGCAGTTTAGGCGGAACCACTGAAGCTTTCTTT TRBJ1-1 - - TRBV12-3/TRBV12-4
CASSQVRQGRRGNTEAFF TGCGCCAGCAGCCAAGTAAGGCAAGGGCGACGAGGGAACACTGAAGCTTTCTTT TRBJ1-1 once - TRBV4-3
CASSRENYEQYF TGTGCCAGCTCACGAGAGAACTACGAGCAGTACTTC TRBJ2-7 - - TRBV18
CASTPGTVKLGGETQYF TGTGCCAGCACCCCCGGGACGGTCAAGTTGGGGGGAGAGACCCAGTACTTC TRBJ2-5 - - TRBV28